The TCR beta chain described here comes from a study of blood T cells in healthy people across ages. Study outcomes and limitations: Roughly linear declines in TCR beta diversity per million T cells occurred with age.

Germline CDR1 reads SQVTM; CDR2 reads ANQGSEA. The V gene lost 3 bases and the J gene lost 8 bases, with 14 bases spanning the gap. The CDR3 extends over 13 amino acids. With a J-beta primer mix and a sample-barcoded 5' primer, a second PCR ran 7 to 11 cycles. TCRdb re-analysed the 5' RACE reads in MiXCR, keeping a single row per CDR3 protein. The sample yields approximately 810,000 distinct CDR3 sequences, under 30% seen once. To note about this clonotype: As yet, its antigen is unknown.

This chain connects TRBV29-1 to TRBJ2-1; weak D call: TRBD2 (6 bases). This receptor was obtained from an elderly woman in good health. Material: blood. CDR3 region: CSVDSGSGHEQFF. The CDR3 DNA is TGCAGCGTTGATAGCGGAAGCGGCCATGAGCAGTTCTTC.